This T cell receptor (beta chain) emerged from a study of T cell clonotyping in hematopoietic cell transplantation. Germline lookup yields CDR1 SGHAT and CDR2 FQNNGV. V dropped 3 bases and J dropped 2 bases, with 13 bases sitting between them. There are 15 residues in the CDR3. Findings of the study overall: At the given depth, recipient repertoires were over 95% de novo clonotypes. Recipient TCR diversity dropped after transplant; expanded clonotypes rose from day 30 to 180. Graft donor and pretransplant recipient Inverse Simpson Index values predicted broader posttransplant TCR diversity.

Using immunoSEQ multiplex PCR, the repertoire was profiled, and TCRdb retains in-frame clones only, with some absent. The data show around 37,000 clones, 95% seen once. Of note for this clone: Its antigen is currently unknown.

This sequence was found in a man aged 25-45 years in good health. Some clones in this sample may be carry-over from other donors' samples. Sample: peripheral blood mononuclear cells. The chain is built from TRBV11-2 and TRBJ1-2; D is unclear. CDR3 region: CASSFSPRGNYGYTF. The DNA for the CDR3 is TGTGCCAGCAGCTTCTCCCCTCGAGGGAACTATGGCTACACCTTC.